This T cell receptor (beta chain) is from a study of control samples from healthy donors and cancer patients. Germline-derived CDR1 and CDR2 are MNHEY and SVGAGI. The CDR3 contains 14 residues. Trimming took 2 bases from V and 5 from J; bases not matched to a gene: 2. Assay used: immunoSEQ multiplex PCR; TCRdb lists only in-frame clones, some missing. Among approximately 180,000 clones listed, approximately 94% were seen once. Sequencing was done on a sample of blood. The clonotype comes from a woman under 30 in good health. The chain couples TRBV6-5 to TRBJ2-3; 9 nucleotides agree with TRBD2. Here the CDR3 DNA reads TGTGCCAGCAGTTACGGGCGGGGGGGAGATACGCAGTATTTT. It yields the protein CASSYGRGGDTQYF.